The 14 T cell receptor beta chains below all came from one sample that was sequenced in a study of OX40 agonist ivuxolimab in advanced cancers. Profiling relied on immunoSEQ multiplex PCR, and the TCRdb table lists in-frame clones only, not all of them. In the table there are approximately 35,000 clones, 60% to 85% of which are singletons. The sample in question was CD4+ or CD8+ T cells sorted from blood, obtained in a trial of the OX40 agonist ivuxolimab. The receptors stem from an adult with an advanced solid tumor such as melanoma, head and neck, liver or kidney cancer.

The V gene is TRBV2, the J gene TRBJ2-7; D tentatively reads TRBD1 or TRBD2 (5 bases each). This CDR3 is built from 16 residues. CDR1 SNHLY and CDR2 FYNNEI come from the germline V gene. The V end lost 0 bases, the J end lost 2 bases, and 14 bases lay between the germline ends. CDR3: CASSEARAGWTYEQYF. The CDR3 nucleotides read TGTGCCAGCAGTGAAGCGCGGGCAGGGTGGACCTACGAGCAGTACTTC.

The CDR3 sequence is CASSPNRGNEQFF. DNA for the CDR3: TGTGCCAGCTCACCTAACAGGGGCAATGAGCAGTTCTTC. The rearrangement links TRBV18 to TRBJ2-1; TRBD1 matches 7 bases. V was clipped by 3 bases and J by 6 bases; unmatched bases: 2. The CDR3 consists of 13 residues. Per the germline V gene, CDR1 is KGHSH and CDR2 is LQKENI.

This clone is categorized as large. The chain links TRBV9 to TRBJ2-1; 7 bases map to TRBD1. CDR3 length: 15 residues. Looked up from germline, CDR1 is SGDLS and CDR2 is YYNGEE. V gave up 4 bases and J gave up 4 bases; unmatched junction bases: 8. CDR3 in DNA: TGTGCCAGCAGCCCCTACCGGACAGGTTACAATGAGCAGTTCTTC. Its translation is CASSPYRTGYNEQFF.

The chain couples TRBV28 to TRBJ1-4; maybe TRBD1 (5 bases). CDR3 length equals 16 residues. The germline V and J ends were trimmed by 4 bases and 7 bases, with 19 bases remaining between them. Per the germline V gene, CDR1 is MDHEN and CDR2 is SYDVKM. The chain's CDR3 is CASSSSSKGPAEKLFF. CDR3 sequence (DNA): TGTGCCAGCAGTTCCTCCTCGAAGGGGCCCGCTGAAAAACTGTTTTTT.

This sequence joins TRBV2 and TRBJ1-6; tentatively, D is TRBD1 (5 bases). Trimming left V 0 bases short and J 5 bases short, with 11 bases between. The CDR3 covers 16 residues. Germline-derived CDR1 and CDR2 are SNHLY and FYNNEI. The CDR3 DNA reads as TGTGCCAGCAGTGAAGCTGGGGCGGAGAATAATTCACCCCTCCACTTT. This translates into CASSEAGAENNSPLHF. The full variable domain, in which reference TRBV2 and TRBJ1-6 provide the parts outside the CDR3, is EPEVTQTPSHQVTQMGQEVILRCVPISNHLYFYWYRQILGQKVEFLVSFYNNEISEKSEIFDDQFSVERPDGSNFTLKIRSTKLEDSAMYFCASSEAGAENNSPLHFGNGTRLTVT.

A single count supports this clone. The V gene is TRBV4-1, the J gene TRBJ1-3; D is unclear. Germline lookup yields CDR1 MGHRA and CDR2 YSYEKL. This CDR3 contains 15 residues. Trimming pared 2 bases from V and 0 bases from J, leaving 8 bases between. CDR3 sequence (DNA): TGCGCCAGCAGCCAACGCTCGGCCTCTGGAAACACCATATATTTT. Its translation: CASSQRSASGNTIYF.

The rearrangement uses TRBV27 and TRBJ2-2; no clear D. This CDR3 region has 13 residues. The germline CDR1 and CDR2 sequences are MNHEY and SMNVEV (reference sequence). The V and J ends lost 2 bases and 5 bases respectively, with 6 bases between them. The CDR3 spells CASSLILTGELFF. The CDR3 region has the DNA TGTGCCAGCAGTTTAATTTTGACCGGGGAGCTGTTTTTT.

CDR3 sequence: CASSRQGYTGELFF. CDR3 nucleotide sequence: TGTGCCAGCAGCAGGCAGGGGTACACCGGGGAGCTGTTTTTT. The gene calls are TRBV7-9 and TRBJ2-2, with D maybe TRBD1 (6 bases). The CDR3 spans 14 residues. CDR1 is SEHNR and CDR2 is FQNEAQ in the germline V gene (reference sequence). V was pared by 5 bases and J by 3 bases, with 10 bases between.

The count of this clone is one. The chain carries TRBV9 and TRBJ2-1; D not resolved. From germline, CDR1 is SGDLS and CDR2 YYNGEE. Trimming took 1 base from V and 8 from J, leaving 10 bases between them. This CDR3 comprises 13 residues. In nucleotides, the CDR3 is TGTGCCAGCAGCGTACAAATCTCCGATGAGCAGTTCTTC. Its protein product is CASSVQISDEQFF. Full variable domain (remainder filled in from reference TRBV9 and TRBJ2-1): DSGVTQTPKHLITATGQRVTLRCSPRSGDLSVYWYQQSLDQGLQFLIQYYNGEERAKGNILERFSAQQFPDLHSELNLSSLELGDSALYFCASSVQISDEQFFGPGTRLTVL.

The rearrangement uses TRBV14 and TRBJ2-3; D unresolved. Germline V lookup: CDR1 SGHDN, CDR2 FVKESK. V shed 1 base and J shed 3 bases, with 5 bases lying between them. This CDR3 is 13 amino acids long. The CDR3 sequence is CASSQVQTDTQYF. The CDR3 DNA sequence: TGTGCCAGCAGCCAAGTACAGACAGATACGCAGTATTTT.

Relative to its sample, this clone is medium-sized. Here the CDR3 DNA reads TGCGCCAGCAGCTTCGACGGGAACACTGAAGCTTTCTTT. Translating it yields CASSFDGNTEAFF. J is TRBJ1-1 and V is TRBV5-1, with D unclear. Trimming took 2 bases from V and 1 from J, leaving 6 bases between them. The CDR3 is 13 residues long. Germline V gives CDR1 SGHRS, CDR2 YFSETQ.

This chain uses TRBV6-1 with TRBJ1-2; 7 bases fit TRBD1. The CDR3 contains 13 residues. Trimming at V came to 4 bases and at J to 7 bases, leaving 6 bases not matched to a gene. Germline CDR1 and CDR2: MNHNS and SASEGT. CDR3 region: CASSADRAGGYTF. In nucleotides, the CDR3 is TGTGCCAGCAGTGCCGACAGGGCCGGTGGCTACACCTTC.

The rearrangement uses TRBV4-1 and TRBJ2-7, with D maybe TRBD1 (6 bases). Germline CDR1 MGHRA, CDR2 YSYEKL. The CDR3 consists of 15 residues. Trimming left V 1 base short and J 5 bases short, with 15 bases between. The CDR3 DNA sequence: TGCGCCAGCAGCCAAGCCAAGGGACACCTTGACGAGCAGTACTTC. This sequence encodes CASSQAKGHLDEQYF.

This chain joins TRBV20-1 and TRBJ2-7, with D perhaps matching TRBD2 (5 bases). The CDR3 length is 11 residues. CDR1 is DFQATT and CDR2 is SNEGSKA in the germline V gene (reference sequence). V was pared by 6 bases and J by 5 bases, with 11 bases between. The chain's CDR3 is CSALGGNEQYF. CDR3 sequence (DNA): TGCAGTGCCCTCGGAGGAAACGAGCAGTACTTC.